Shown below are 5 T cell receptor beta chains from a single sample sequenced in a study of T cell repertoires in cytomegalovirus infection. Antigens for these TCRs are unknown. TCRdb itself ran the reads through MiXCR, one entry per CDR3 protein. The sample has around 750,000 distinct CDR3 sequences; 30% to 35% are singletons. The sequencing used cultured CD8+ T cells from PBMCs, collected from culture after CMV antigen stimulation. These receptor sequences come from a human donor in good health (CMV status not recorded). Some clones in this sample may be carry-over from other donors' samples.

This clonotype was counted between two and nine times. The chain carries TRBV6-2 or TRBV6-3 and TRBJ2-5, with 8 bases aligning to TRBD1. The V gene end was trimmed by 2 bases and the J gene end by 1 base; junction bases not matched to a gene: 3. This CDR3 contains 15 residues. CDR1 and CDR2 from the germline V gene are MNHEY and SVGEGT. CDR3 loop: CASSYRDRGQETQYF. The DNA for the CDR3 is TGTGCCAGCAGTTACAGAGACAGGGGCCAAGAGACCCAGTACTTC.

This clonotype has only a few counts. The chain couples TRBV6-1 to TRBJ2-1, with D possibly TRBD2 on 6 matching bases. CDR3 length equals 15 residues. The V gene's germline CDR1 is MNHNS and CDR2 SASEGT. Trimming pared 8 bases from V and 6 bases from J, leaving 20 bases between. In DNA, the CDR3 is TGTGCCAGCGCGGGTGCGGGACCGGGTAGCAATGAGCAGTTCTTC. Translation gives CASAGAGPGSNEQFF.

The V call is TRBV7-6, the J call TRBJ1-1; D possibly corresponds to TRBD1 (5 bases). The germline V gene encodes CDR1 SGHVS and CDR2 FNYEAQ. The CDR3 totals 13 residues. Trimming removed 1 base from V and 8 bases from J, with 11 bases in between. CDR3 sequence (DNA): TGTGCCAGCAGCTTAGATCAGGCAGGGGAAGCTTTCTTT. Protein: CASSLDQAGEAFF.

This clonotype was counted at least ten times. J is TRBJ2-1 and V is TRBV11-2; the D gene could be TRBD1 or TRBD2 (5 bases each). This CDR3 region has 17 residues. Trimming removed 0 bases at V and 0 bases at J, with 12 bases between. Germline CDR1 reads SGHAT; CDR2 reads FQNNGV. CDR3: CASSLDDEGRSYNEQFF. The DNA of the CDR3 is TGTGCCAGCAGCTTAGATGACGAGGGGCGCTCCTACAATGAGCAGTTCTTC. Using reference TRBV11-2 and TRBJ2-1 for the parts outside the CDR3, the full variable domain is EAGVAQSPRYKIIEKRQSVAFWCNPISGHATLYWYQQILGQGPKLLIQFQNNGVVDDSQLPKDRFSAERLKGVDSTLKIQPAKLEDSAVYLCASSLDDEGRSYNEQFFGPGTRLTVL.

This clonotype was seen many times. The gene calls are TRBV7-6 and TRBJ2-6, with D maybe TRBD1 (6 bases). This CDR3 spans 17 amino acids. Germline lookup yields CDR1 SGHVS and CDR2 FNYEAQ. Trimming removed 1 base at V and 0 bases at J, with 10 bases between. The CDR3 bases are TGTGCCAGCAGCTTAGATCGCAGGGGCTCTGGGGCCAACGTCCTGACTTTC. Its protein is CASSLDRRGSGANVLTF.